A selection of T cell receptor beta chains follows, all from one sample in a study of T-cell memory formation after mild COVID-19. TCRdb used MiXCR to reprocess the 5' RACE reads, holding one entry per CDR3 protein. In the table there are under 650,000 distinct CDR3 sequences, approximately 19% of which are singletons. The material sequenced was PBMCs or a T cell subset sorted from them (not recorded which). Every receptor here comes from an adult woman who had mild COVID-19 (a few samples of this study predate the infection). Cell type and time point are not known. Both conserved end residues are part of each CDR3. A D gene is named only where the DNA matches it firmly.

V	J	D	CDR3
TRBV20-1	TRBJ1-2	.	CSAGWGEGYGYTF
TRBV15	TRBJ1-1	.	CATSQTGPMNTEAFF
TRBV7-2	TRBJ2-1	.	CASSLGGRGPYNEQFF
TRBV11-2	TRBJ2-5	.	CASSLDIMGTQYF
TRBV30	TRBJ2-2	.	CAWISESRRDTGELFF
TRBV14	TRBJ2-3	TRBD1	CASSQGWDRDTQYF
TRBV12-3/TRBV12-4	TRBJ2-7	.	CASSFLPVLREQYF
TRBV7-9	TRBJ2-7	.	CASSSRQKYEQYF
TRBV2	TRBJ2-5	TRBD2	CANREDARETQYF
TRBV7-2	TRBJ1-4	.	CASSSTYTTNEKLFF
TRBV24-1	TRBJ1-2	.	CATSAGARGYTF
TRBV3-1	TRBJ1-6	.	CASSQDTSPLHF
TRBV7-9	TRBJ2-5	TRBD2	CASSSSSGGREETQYF
TRBV7-2	TRBJ2-2	TRBD1	CASSRDRGEAGELFF
TRBV12-5	TRBJ2-5	.	CASGLVVTSRGETQYF
TRBV11-2	TRBJ2-6	TRBD1	CASSKDRVSPGANVLTF
TRBV7-2	TRBJ2-3	.	CASSSNGGRTDTQYF
TRBV12-3/TRBV12-4	TRBJ2-7	.	CASSFGVVSSYEQYF
TRBV12-3/TRBV12-4	TRBJ2-7	TRBD2	CASRGGGTDEQYF
TRBV29-1	TRBJ2-3	TRBD2	CSVGASGRGGRTDTQYF
TRBV2	TRBJ2-1	TRBD2	CASRLTSGDNEQFF
TRBV4-2	TRBJ2-1	TRBD2	CASSQDLGGSSYNEQFF
TRBV18	TRBJ2-1	TRBD2	CASSPRTSGSDEQFF
TRBV7-9	TRBJ2-2	.	CASSSGQNPFPGELFF
TRBV18	TRBJ2-2	.	CASSPQQDTGELFF
TRBV5-5	TRBJ1-1	.	CASSLFPPEAFF
TRBV7-8	TRBJ1-4	TRBD1	CASFLGPGQGNEKLFF
TRBV20-1	TRBJ2-3	TRBD2	CSARGGRAADTQYF
TRBV6-5	TRBJ1-5	.	CASSYSQGHNQPQHF
TRBV29-1	TRBJ2-2	TRBD1	CSVLTGTGTGELFF
TRBV14	TRBJ2-6	.	CASSQYGANVLTF
TRBV3-1	TRBJ2-4	TRBD1	CASRTTGAPSNIQYF
TRBV29-1	TRBJ1-1	.	CSVEDLGATEAFF
TRBV5-1	TRBJ1-1	.	CASSLYGGPGVNTEAFF
TRBV27	TRBJ2-3	TRBD2	CASSLFGLAGARF
TRBV4-1	TRBJ2-7	.	CASAHSRSYEQYF
TRBV30	TRBJ2-7	TRBD1	CAAGTAIPYEQYF
TRBV11-3	TRBJ1-5	.	CASSLLYGQPQHF
TRBV20-1	TRBJ2-7	.	CSAVGNYEQYF
TRBV20-1	TRBJ2-5	TRBD1	CSARGQGGHAAQYF
TRBV6-5	TRBJ1-1	TRBD1	CASIKTRQGAGGAFF
TRBV30	TRBJ2-7	TRBD2	CAWRPAGGIYEQYF
TRBV19	TRBJ2-3	.	CASSIGFGTDTQYF
TRBV5-1	TRBJ2-1	.	CASSLEGGGWDEQFF
TRBV21-1	TRBJ2-7	.	CASVPYEQYF
TRBV3-1	TRBJ2-1	TRBD2	CASGLAGALDEQFF
TRBV29-1	TRBJ1-4	.	CSARGAGEKLFF
TRBV20-1	TRBJ2-4	.	CSARRHVQYF
TRBV5-6	TRBJ2-7	.	CASSLRDTFSYEQYF
TRBV7-2	TRBJ2-1	.	CASSFHRAGGNEQFF
TRBV7-9	TRBJ2-3	TRBD2	CASSRTSGVILSTDTQYF
TRBV9	TRBJ2-1	.	CASSASTLNEQFF
TRBV28	TRBJ1-2	.	CASSLWDGGYTF
TRBV7-8	TRBJ1-3	.	CASSSPTGSSGNTIYF
TRBV5-1	TRBJ2-1	.	CASSPVATTYNEQFF
TRBV7-2	TRBJ2-3	.	CASSFRGGRDTQYF
TRBV19	TRBJ2-3	TRBD2	CASRTSGRTDTQYF